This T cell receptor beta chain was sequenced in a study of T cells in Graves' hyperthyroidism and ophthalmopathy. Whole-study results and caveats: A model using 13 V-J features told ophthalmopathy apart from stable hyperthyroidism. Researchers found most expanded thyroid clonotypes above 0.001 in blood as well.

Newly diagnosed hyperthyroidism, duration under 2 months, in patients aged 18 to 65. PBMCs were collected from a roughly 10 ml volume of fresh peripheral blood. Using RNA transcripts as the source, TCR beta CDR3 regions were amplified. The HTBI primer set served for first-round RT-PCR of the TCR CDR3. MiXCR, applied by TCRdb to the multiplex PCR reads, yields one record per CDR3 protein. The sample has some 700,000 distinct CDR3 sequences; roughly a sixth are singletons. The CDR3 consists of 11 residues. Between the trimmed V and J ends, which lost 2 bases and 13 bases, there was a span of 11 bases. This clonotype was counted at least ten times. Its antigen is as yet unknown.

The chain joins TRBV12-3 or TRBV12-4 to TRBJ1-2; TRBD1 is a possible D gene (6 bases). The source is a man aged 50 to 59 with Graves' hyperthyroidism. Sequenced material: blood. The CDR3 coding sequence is TGTGCCAGCAGTTTATCAGGGGCGAGCACCTTC. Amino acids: CASSLSGASTF.